Listed below are T cell receptor beta chains from one sample, sequenced in a study of tumor and adjacent non-tumor tissue in lung cancer. TCRdb itself ran the multiplex PCR reads through MiXCR, one entry per CDR3 protein. Of roughly 120,000 distinct CDR3 sequences in the sample, over 55% were seen once. The sequenced sample consisted of distant non-tumor lung tissue. These receptors were taken from a man aged 60-69 years with non-small cell lung cancer. Each CDR3 is given with its conserved first and last residue. The D gene is left open where the match is weak. A row's size may be missing; if present it is once, few, many or a size class.

TRBD1	TRBJ1-1	-	TRBV11-3	CASNRLQGATEAFF	TGTGCCAGCAACCGGTTACAGGGGGCAACTGAAGCTTTCTTT
-	TRBJ1-3	few	TRBV7-8	CASSLGTGTHFSGNTIYF	TGTGCCAGCAGCCTCGGTACAGGGACACACTTCTCTGGAAACACCATATATTTT
TRBD2	TRBJ2-5	-	TRBV4-3	CASSQDARSGPQETQYF	TGTGCCAGCAGCCAAGATGCGCGTAGCGGGCCCCAAGAGACCCAGTACTTC
-	TRBJ2-7	-	TRBV4-2	CASSHDVFGQGGWQQYF	TGTGCCAGCAGCCACGATGTCTTCGGGCAGGGGGGGTGGCAACAGTACTTC
-	TRBJ2-1	many	TRBV20-1	CSARYLSAYNEQFF	TGCAGTGCTAGGTACCTTAGCGCCTACAATGAGCAGTTCTTC
TRBD2	TRBJ2-1	-	TRBV6-2/TRBV6-3	CASITQIVAGDNEQFF	TGTGCCAGCATCACACAGATAGTAGCGGGGGACAATGAGCAGTTCTTC
-	TRBJ2-3	medium-sized	TRBV11-3	CASSHQQWPTDTQYF	TGTGCCAGCAGCCACCAACAGTGGCCCACAGATACGCAGTATTTT
TRBD2	TRBJ2-1	-	TRBV7-6	CASSLGGLVAGVNEQFF	TGTGCCAGCAGCTTAGGCGGGCTAGTAGCGGGGGTCAATGAGCAGTTCTTC
TRBD1	TRBJ2-4	-	TRBV4-1	CLSSQPGQGMSIQYF	TGCCTCAGCAGCCAGCCCGGACAGGGGATGAGCATTCAGTACTTC
TRBD1	TRBJ1-2	-	TRBV2	CASRTPGGRRPMYYGYTF	TGTGCCAGCAGAACACCAGGGGGGCGCCGGCCCATGTACTATGGCTACACCTTC
TRBD1	TRBJ1-2	once	TRBV7-9	CASSPSGQGVRGYTF	TGTGCCAGCAGCCCTTCAGGACAGGGGGTCCGAGGCTACACCTTC
TRBD1	TRBJ1-2	-	TRBV5-1	CASSTRQGANYGYTF	TGCGCCAGCAGCACCCGACAGGGGGCTAACTATGGCTACACCTTC
-	TRBJ2-7	-	TRBV6-1	CTSRDQSYEQYF	TGTACCAGCAGAGATCAGTCCTACGAGCAGTACTTC
-	TRBJ2-7	-	TRBV4-2	CVSSQVQGRTYEQYF	TGTGTCAGCAGCCAAGTGCAGGGGAGAACGTACGAGCAGTACTTC
-	TRBJ2-7	-	TRBV4-2	CANSPGDSGSHEQYF	TGTGCCAACAGCCCCGGCGATTCCGGCAGCCACGAGCAGTACTTC
TRBD1	TRBJ1-2	-	TRBV6-5	CATRSGQGDYGYAF	TGTGCCACCAGATCAGGACAGGGTGACTATGGCTACGCCTTC
TRBD1	TRBJ1-1	many	TRBV20-1	CSAKQGANTEAFF	TGCAGTGCTAAACAGGGGGCGAACACTGAAGCTTTCTTT
TRBD1	TRBJ1-2	-	TRBV2	CASRTPGGRRPMDYGYTF	TGTGCCAGCAGAACACCAGGGGGGCGCCGGCCCATGGACTATGGCTACACCTTC